This T cell receptor (beta chain) appears in the sequencing data of a study of cytomegalovirus exposure and HLA in healthy donors. Whole-study findings and limits: Later analysis found that TCR beta chains associated with HLA were more clonally expanded than other, equally common chains. The study assumed roughly uniform donor sequencing depth for presence/absence analyses. Some public TCRs appeared in many individuals, while most sequences were rare.

Both 60 Vbeta primers and 13 Jbeta primers went into the PCR. Original methodology: As a later analysis found, there were 80 million or so unique TCR beta chains, of which some 9.9 million were shared. This table comes from immunoSEQ multiplex PCR, and its TCRdb copy is limited to in-frame clones, with some not included. V, J and clone size were drawn from that table, and D and trimming were deduced from the DNA. Of about 170,000 clones in the sample, 70% to 90% were seen once. Turning to this clone: Its antigen is undetermined.

J was trimmed by 2 bases and V by 4 bases; bases with no gene match: 2. Germline V gene data show CDR1 as ENHRY and CDR2 as SYGVKD. The CDR3 has 15 residues. The sample taken for sequencing was PBMCs. The receptor's source is a man in his thirties or forties in good health and CMV-seropositive. The chain is built from TRBV10-3 and TRBJ2-6; 7 bases align to TRBD2. The CDR3 protein is CAISASGPGANVLTF. CDR3 in DNA: TGTGCCATCAGTGCTAGCGGTCCTGGGGCCAACGTCCTGACTTTC.